Listed below are T cell receptor beta chains from one sample, sequenced in a study of blood T cell repertoires in COVID-19. Repertoires were generated with immunoSEQ multiplex PCR, while TCRdb's copy carries only in-frame clones and drops some. Here the sample spans around 300,000 clones, around 85% being singletons. The sequenced material came from peripheral blood. These receptors were taken from a woman aged 50 to 60 with active or convalescent COVID-19. Each CDR3 is given with its conserved first and last residue. Fields, in order: D gene, V gene, CDR3 length, clone size, J gene, CDR3 protein, CDR3 DNA. The D gene is left open where the match is weak. Clone size is shown for a subset of rows, as once, few, many or a class of expanded clone.

TRBD2	TRBV5-4	16	.	TRBJ2-3	CASSLKREGRRDTQYF	TGTGCCAGCAGCCTCAAGCGGGAGGGGCGGAGAGATACGCAGTATTTT
.	TRBV5-1	16	.	TRBJ1-4	CASSLALSGGSEKLFF	TGCGCCAGCAGCTTGGCTCTCTCGGGGGGCAGTGAAAAACTGTTTTTT
TRBD2	TRBV3-1/TRBV3-2	13	.	TRBJ2-5	CASTTGGRGTQYF	TGTGCCAGCACGACCGGCGGGAGAGGGACCCAGTACTTC
TRBD1	TRBV5-8	16	.	TRBJ1-4	CASSHTGERLGEKLFF	TGTGCCAGCAGCCACACAGGGGAGAGGCTTGGTGAAAAACTGTTTTTT
TRBD2	TRBV3-1/TRBV3-2	16	.	TRBJ2-5	CASSHRTSGSSETQYF	TGTGCCAGCAGCCACCGGACTAGCGGGAGTTCGGAGACCCAGTACTTC
TRBD1	TRBV4-2	15	.	TRBJ1-2	CASSKGQGVTYGYTF	TGTGCCAGCAGCAAGGGACAGGGGGTGACCTATGGCTACACCTTC
.	TRBV28	16	.	TRBJ2-7	CAVLNRRDSISYEQYF	TGTGCCGTACTCAATCGCCGCGACAGCATCTCCTACGAGCAGTACTTC
.	TRBV5-1	14	.	TRBJ2-7	CASSADRTAYEQYF	TGCGCCAGCAGCGCGGACAGAACTGCCTACGAGCAGTACTTC
.	TRBV20-1	11	.	TRBJ2-5	CSATRVGTQYF	TGCAGTGCTACCAGGGTTGGGACCCAGTACTTC
TRBD1	TRBV19	12	.	TRBJ1-2	CASKLDRDRYTF	TGTGCCAGCAAACTCGACAGGGATCGCTACACCTTC
TRBD2	TRBV7-8	14	once	TRBJ2-3	CASSLIAGGDTQYF	TGTGCCAGCAGCTTAATAGCGGGAGGAGATACGCAGTATTTT
.	TRBV5-1	16	.	TRBJ2-1	CASSLEGPTSYNEQFF	TGCGCCAGCAGCTTGGAGGGGCCGACCTCCTACAATGAGCAGTTCTTC
TRBD2	TRBV29-1	15	.	TRBJ2-7	CSVEIPASGTYEQYF	TGCAGCGTTGAAATACCGGCTAGCGGAACCTACGAGCAGTACTTC
TRBD2	TRBV5-8	15	.	TRBJ2-3	CASSTGLAATDTQYF	TGTGCCAGCAGCACGGGACTAGCGGCCACAGATACGCAGTATTTT
TRBD2	TRBV7-2	16	few	TRBJ2-1	CASSPSGRSSYNEQFF	TGTGCCAGCAGCCCTAGCGGAAGGAGCTCCTACAATGAGCAGTTCTTC
.	TRBV20-1	13	.	TRBJ2-7	CSASQGNSYEQYF	TGCAGTGCTAGTCAGGGGAACTCCTACGAGCAGTACTTC
TRBD1	TRBV10-3	14	.	TRBJ1-1	CATSGQGGGTEAFF	TGTGCCACATCGGGACAGGGAGGGGGCACTGAAGCTTTCTTT
.	TRBV7-8	14	.	TRBJ2-7	CASSLVGLPYEQYF	TGTGCCAGCAGCTTAGTTGGGCTTCCCTACGAGCAGTACTTC
TRBD1	TRBV28	16	.	TRBJ2-7	CASSSFSRDRSYEQYF	TGTGCCAGCAGCTCATTCTCCCGGGACAGATCCTACGAGCAGTACTTC
.	TRBV7-8	14	few	TRBJ1-2	CASSLGQSNYGYTF	TGTGCCAGCAGCTTAGGACAGTCAAACTATGGCTACACCTTC
TRBD2	TRBV19	14	.	TRBJ2-1	CASMRTSGSEEQFF	TGTGCCAGTATGCGGACTAGCGGGAGTGAGGAGCAGTTCTTC
TRBD1	TRBV7-6	17	.	TRBJ1-6	CASSLEPGGSYNSPLHF	TGTGCCAGCAGCTTAGAGCCAGGGGGTTCCTATAATTCACCCCTCCACTTT
.	TRBV28	17	.	TRBJ1-6	CASSLKVWAGYNSPLHF	TGTGCCAGCAGTTTGAAGGTATGGGCGGGGTATAATTCACCCCTCCACTTT
.	TRBV6-5	15	.	TRBJ1-1	CASISDWHLNTEAFF	TGTGCCAGCATTAGCGATTGGCACCTGAACACTGAAGCTTTCTTT
.	TRBV6-5	14	.	TRBJ1-1	CASSYEVVGTEAFF	TGTGCCAGCAGTTATGAGGTAGTTGGCACTGAAGCTTTCTTT
TRBD2	TRBV19	14	.	TRBJ2-7	CASSGGRGGYEQYF	TGTGCCAGTAGTGGGGGCCGGGGGGGCTACGAGCAGTACTTC
.	TRBV19	12	.	TRBJ1-2	CASSPGVYGYTF	TGTGCCAGTAGTCCGGGGGTTTATGGCTACACCTTC
.	TRBV27	15	.	TRBJ1-6	CASSLIAREPSPLHF	TGTGCCAGCAGTTTAATCGCCAGGGAACCTTCACCCCTCCACTTT
.	TRBV2	12	.	TRBJ2-7	CASTMDSYEQYF	TGTGCCAGCACGATGGACAGCTACGAGCAGTACTTC
TRBD1	TRBV27	18	.	TRBJ2-5	CASSLSRGKTGDRETQYF	TGTGCCAGCAGTTTATCGCGCGGAAAAACAGGGGATCGGGAGACCCAGTACTTC
.	TRBV18	14	.	TRBJ2-3	CASSKQGPTDTQYF	TGTGCCAGCTCGAAGCAGGGCCCCACAGATACGCAGTATTTT
TRBD2	TRBV9	13	.	TRBJ2-1	CASSFAGRPEQFF	TGTGCCAGCAGCTTCGCCGGGAGGCCTGAGCAGTTCTTC
TRBD2	TRBV30	14	once	TRBJ2-5	CAWSSPGTKETQYF	TGTGCCTGGAGTTCCCCCGGGACTAAAGAGACCCAGTACTTC
.	TRBV18	16	once	TRBJ2-2	CASSPSLGERAGELFF	TGTGCCAGCTCACCTAGCCTTGGGGAGAGAGCCGGGGAGCTGTTTTTT
TRBD2	TRBV2	16	.	TRBJ2-7	CASSDPSSGTPYEQYF	TGTGCCAGCAGTGACCCCTCTAGCGGGACGCCCTACGAGCAGTACTTC
TRBD1	TRBV4-2	15	.	TRBJ1-2	CASSQEEGQGHGYTF	TGTGCCAGCAGCCAAGAGGAAGGACAGGGTCATGGCTACACCTTC
TRBD2	TRBV9	18	.	TRBJ2-3	CASSVGGRSGSGTDTQYF	TGTGCCAGCAGCGTAGGGGGTCGTAGCGGGTCTGGCACAGATACGCAGTATTTT
TRBD1	TRBV5-6	16	.	TRBJ1-2	CASSGGRTGGNYGYTF	TGTGCCAGCAGCGGCGGACGGACAGGGGGAAACTATGGCTACACCTTC
TRBD2	TRBV3-1/TRBV3-2	16	.	TRBJ2-2	CASSPRLAGIAGELFF	TGTGCCAGCAGCCCTAGACTAGCGGGAATCGCCGGGGAGCTGTTTTTT
.	TRBV5-1	14	.	TRBJ1-2	CASSLGTGNYGYTF	TGCGCCAGCAGCTTGGGGACCGGGAATTATGGCTACACCTTC
.	TRBV6-1	16	once	TRBJ2-7	CASSEAAARASYEQYF	TGTGCCAGCAGTGAAGCAGCGGCCCGGGCCTCCTACGAGCAGTACTTC
TRBD2	TRBV7-6	16	.	TRBJ2-1	CASSLRLAGRNNEQFF	TGTGCCAGCAGCTTAAGACTAGCGGGAAGGAACAATGAGCAGTTCTTC
.	TRBV5-1	14	.	TRBJ2-3	CASSLGGYTDTQYF	TGCGCCAGCAGCTTGGGCGGATACACAGATACGCAGTATTTT
TRBD1	TRBV2	11	.	TRBJ1-2	CASRQGDGYTF	TGTGCCAGCAGACAGGGGGATGGCTACACCTTC
.	TRBV5-5	13	.	TRBJ2-7	CASSFSESYEQYF	TGTGCCAGCAGCTTCTCAGAATCCTACGAGCAGTACTTC
.	TRBV4-1	16	.	TRBJ1-6	CASSQPRGDFNSPLHF	TGCGCCAGCAGCCAACCCCGAGGCGATTTTAATTCACCCCTCCACTTT
TRBD1	TRBV5-1	14	.	TRBJ2-7	CASSLTTGGYEQYF	TGCGCCAGCAGCCTGACTACAGGGGGGTACGAGCAGTACTTC
TRBD1	TRBV25-1	17	.	TRBJ2-7	CASSRDRGLSSSYEQYF	TGTGCCAGCAGCCGGGACAGGGGGCTATCAAGCTCCTACGAGCAGTACTTC
TRBD1	TRBV3-1/TRBV3-2	15	.	TRBJ1-1	CASSRRQGSNGEAFF	TGTGCCAGCAGCCGCCGACAGGGGTCAAACGGTGAAGCTTTCTTT
.	TRBV2	14	.	TRBJ1-5	CASSEGQLLQPQHF	TGTGCCAGCAGTGAGGGCCAGCTCCTCCAGCCCCAGCATTTT